These T cell receptor beta chains were read from a single sample in a study of T cells in Graves' hyperthyroidism and ophthalmopathy. TCRdb analysed the multiplex PCR reads with MiXCR anew, one entry per CDR3 protein. The sample holds a few hundred thousand distinct CDR3 sequences, about 15% seen once. Sequencing was done on a sample of blood. Every receptor here comes from a woman in her twenties or thirties with Graves' hyperthyroidism. Each CDR3 is given with its conserved first and last residue. D genes are given only for firm matches. Rows give clone size only sometimes, using once, few, many, or a class for an expanded clone.

D | J | V | size | CDR3 | DNA
. | TRBJ2-7 | TRBV5-1 | . | CASRFEAGAREQYF | TGCGCCAGCAGATTTGAGGCGGGGGCTAGGGAGCAGTACTTC
TRBD1 | TRBJ2-1 | TRBV20-1 | many | CSARGQDRTHYNEQFF | TGCAGTGCTAGAGGTCAGGACAGGACCCACTACAATGAGCAGTTCTTC
. | TRBJ2-1 | TRBV18 | . | CASSPTPDQGEQFF | TGTGCCAGCTCACCAACTCCGGACCAGGGTGAGCAGTTCTTC
. | TRBJ2-1 | TRBV2 | many | CASSGPRRGTGYNEQFF | TGTGCCAGCAGCGGTCCGAGGAGGGGAACTGGCTACAATGAGCAGTTCTTC
. | TRBJ2-5 | TRBV11-2 | . | CASSQSGGPRETQYF | TGCGCCAGCAGCCAATCAGGGGGGCCCCGGGAGACCCAGTACTTC
. | TRBJ1-6 | TRBV27 | . | CASSFTERVNNSPLHF | TGTGCCAGCAGTTTTACTGAGCGGGTCAATAATTCACCCCTCCACTTT
. | TRBJ2-2 | TRBV6-2/TRBV6-3 | few | CASSYLRGNTGELFF | TGTGCCAGCAGTTATCTCCGGGGGAACACCGGGGAGCTGTTTTTT
TRBD2 | TRBJ2-7 | TRBV11-2 | many | CASRPGLAGVGNEQYF | TGTGCCAGCAGGCCGGGACTAGCGGGAGTTGGAAACGAGCAGTACTTC
. | TRBJ2-1 | TRBV30 | many | CAWSRQGYNEQFF | TGTGCCTGGAGTCGGCAGGGTTACAATGAGCAGTTCTTC
TRBD2 | TRBJ2-2 | TRBV5-4 | . | CASSEGTTVNTGELFF | TGTGCCAGCAGCGAAGGGACTACTGTAAACACCGGGGAGCTGTTTTTT
TRBD2 | TRBJ2-1 | TRBV7-9 | few | CASSPTKRLAGGAYNEQFF | TGTGCCAGCAGCCCAACCAAACGACTAGCGGGAGGAGCCTACAATGAGCAGTTCTTC
. | TRBJ2-2 | TRBV12-3/TRBV12-4 | many | CASRPQGTGELFF | TGTGCCAGCAGACCCCAGGGGACCGGGGAGCTGTTTTTT
TRBD2 | TRBJ2-7 | TRBV20-1 | . | CSARGRLAGDYEQYF | TGCAGTGCTCGGGGACGACTAGCGGGCGACTACGAGCAGTACTTC
TRBD2 | TRBJ2-1 | TRBV9 | once | CASSAGTSGLNEQFF | TGTGCCAGCAGCGCCGGGACTAGCGGGTTGAATGAGCAGTTCTTC
. | TRBJ2-7 | TRBV5-4 | . | CASSEARAGARFHEQYF | TGTGCCAGCAGCGAGGCCCGGGCAGGGGCTAGGTTCCACGAGCAGTACTTC
. | TRBJ2-7 | TRBV29-1 | many | CSVAASEQYF | TGCAGCGTTGCCGCTAGTGAGCAGTACTTC
. | TRBJ1-4 | TRBV28 | many | CASSMGRTATNEKLFF | TGTGCCAGCAGCATGGGTCGGACTGCAACTAATGAAAAACTGTTTTTT
. | TRBJ1-5 | TRBV20-1 | once | CSARVGGSFDQPQHF | TGCAGTGCTAGAGTGGGGGGGAGCTTCGACCAGCCCCAGCATTTT
. | TRBJ2-1 | TRBV6-1 | few | CASNRGQGRTSANNEQFF | TGTGCCAGCAACCGAGGACAGGGGCGGACTAGCGCTAACAATGAGCAGTTCTTC
. | TRBJ2-7 | TRBV7-9 | . | CASSFYRDPGEQYF | TGTGCCAGCAGCTTCTACCGGGACCCTGGCGAGCAGTACTTC
TRBD2 | TRBJ2-1 | TRBV9 | . | CASSVSLAGGNHEQFF | TGTGCCAGCAGCGTTTCCCTAGCGGGAGGTAATCATGAGCAGTTCTTC
TRBD2 | TRBJ2-7 | TRBV2 | many | CASSEGASGDYEQYF | TGTGCCAGCAGTGAGGGTGCTAGCGGGGACTACGAGCAGTACTTC
TRBD1 | TRBJ1-2 | TRBV5-1 | . | CASSLMGQTHYGYTF | TGCGCCAGCAGCTTGATGGGACAGACTCACTATGGCTACACCTTC
. | TRBJ2-7 | TRBV6-2/TRBV6-3 | . | CASSYEWHSYEQYF | TGTGCCAGCAGTTACGAGTGGCACTCCTACGAGCAGTACTTC
. | TRBJ2-7 | TRBV5-4 | . | CASSLPRGTPNYEQYF | TGTGCCAGCAGCTTGCCACGAGGGACACCGAACTACGAGCAGTACTTC
. | TRBJ2-1 | TRBV9 | few | CASSADRTLQFF | TGTGCCAGCAGCGCCGACCGGACTCTGCAGTTCTTC
. | TRBJ2-7 | TRBV3-1 | many | CASSQAPGVYEQYF | TGTGCCAGCAGCCAAGCACCGGGTGTCTACGAGCAGTACTTC
TRBD1 | TRBJ2-7 | TRBV12-3/TRBV12-4 | many | CASSFGTGAYEQYF | TGTGCCAGCAGCTTCGGGACAGGGGCCTACGAGCAGTACTTC
. | TRBJ2-4 | TRBV5-6 | . | CASSPEGLLHIQYF | TGTGCCAGCAGTCCGGAGGGACTTTTGCACATTCAGTACTTC
TRBD1 | TRBJ1-5 | TRBV20-1 | many | CSARDMDRGPQPQHF | TGCAGTGCTAGAGATATGGACAGGGGGCCTCAGCCCCAGCATTTT
. | TRBJ2-2 | TRBV9 | many | CASSPTDGPTGELFF | TGTGCCAGCAGCCCCACGGACGGCCCGACCGGGGAGCTGTTTTTT
. | TRBJ2-1 | TRBV6-1 | many | CASSELAEQFF | TGTGCCAGCAGTGAACTAGCGGAGCAGTTCTTC
. | TRBJ1-5 | TRBV12-3/TRBV12-4 | many | CASSLWGAPQPQHF | TGTGCCAGCAGTTTATGGGGGGCCCCTCAGCCCCAGCATTTT
. | TRBJ1-6 | TRBV3-1 | many | CASSQGRDSPLHF | TGTGCCAGCAGCCAGGGCAGGGATTCACCCCTCCACTTT
TRBD1 | TRBJ1-2 | TRBV29-1 | . | CSVDFPGQGFAYGYTF | TGCAGCGTTGATTTTCCGGGACAGGGGTTTGCCTATGGCTACACCTTC
TRBD2 | TRBJ2-2 | TRBV6-1 | . | CASRATPGLAGGELFF | TGTGCCAGCAGGGCGACCCCGGGACTAGCGGGCGGGGAGCTGTTTTTT
. | TRBJ1-1 | TRBV3-1 | many | CASSTNLQVMAFF | TGTGCCAGCAGCACAAACCTGCAGGTGATGGCTTTCTTT
TRBD1 | TRBJ1-5 | TRBV28 | . | CASSYQTGVESGNQPQHF | TGTGCCAGCAGTTATCAGACAGGGGTGGAATCGGGCAATCAGCCCCAGCATTTT
TRBD1 | TRBJ2-5 | TRBV5-6 | many | CASSQTGQGQETQYF | TGTGCCAGCAGCCAAACCGGACAGGGACAAGAGACCCAGTACTTC
TRBD1 | TRBJ1-1 | TRBV5-5 | many | CASSRTGLLDTEAFF | TGTGCCAGCAGCAGGACAGGGTTGTTGGACACTGAAGCTTTCTTT
. | TRBJ2-3 | TRBV11-3 | many | CASRKTVTDTQYF | TGTGCCAGCAGGAAGACAGTCACAGATACGCAGTATTTT
TRBD2 | TRBJ2-2 | TRBV10-3 | few | CAISESLTSGRSANTGELFF | TGTGCCATCAGTGAGTCCCTGACTAGCGGGAGGAGCGCGAACACCGGGGAGCTGTTTTTT
. | TRBJ1-4 | TRBV7-9 | few | CASSWGSGNANEKLFF | TGTGCCAGCAGCTGGGGATCAGGGAACGCTAATGAAAAACTGTTTTTT
TRBD1 | TRBJ1-2 | TRBV7-2 | many | CASSYKPGQNHYGYTF | TGTGCCAGCAGCTACAAACCGGGACAGAACCACTATGGCTACACCTTC
. | TRBJ2-7 | TRBV3-2 | many | CASSQDVAGGGEQYF | TGTGCCAGCAGCCAAGATGTAGCGGGAGGGGGCGAGCAGTACTTC
. | TRBJ1-5 | TRBV6-1 | many | CASSVGRNQPQHF | TGTGCCAGCAGTGTCGGGCGAAATCAGCCCCAGCATTTT
TRBD1 | TRBJ1-4 | TRBV28 | many | CASSYSTGGGEKLFF | TGTGCCAGCAGCTATTCGACAGGGGGAGGGGAAAAACTGTTTTTT
TRBD1 | TRBJ2-3 | TRBV27 | many | CASSILGQGGTDTQYF | TGTGCCAGCAGTATACTCGGACAGGGGGGCACAGATACGCAGTATTTT
TRBD1 | TRBJ1-2 | TRBV10-3 | few | CAISERGPNYGYTF | TGTGCCATCAGTGAAAGGGGGCCCAACTATGGCTACACCTTC
. | TRBJ1-4 | TRBV6-5 | many | CASSYSFRGRNEKLFF | TGTGCCAGCAGTTACTCTTTTCGGGGGCGTAATGAAAAACTGTTTTTT
. | TRBJ1-1 | TRBV12-5 | many | CASGLTGMNTEAFF | TGTGCTAGTGGCCTAACAGGGATGAACACTGAAGCTTTCTTT
. | TRBJ2-1 | TRBV29-1 | few | CSVGGPSSYNEQFF | TGCAGCGTTGGAGGCCCAAGCTCCTACAATGAGCAGTTCTTC
. | TRBJ2-1 | TRBV20-1 | many | CSAREAAGTYNEQFF | TGCAGTGCTAGGGAGGCCGCGGGGACCTACAATGAGCAGTTCTTC
. | TRBJ2-2 | TRBV10-1 | many | CASSPDGNTGELFF | TGCGCCAGCAGTCCGGACGGGAACACCGGGGAGCTGTTTTTT
. | TRBJ2-6 | TRBV3-1 | . | CASSPIGSQAGANVLTF | TGTGCCAGCAGTCCTATCGGGTCGCAGGCCGGGGCCAACGTCCTGACTTTC
. | TRBJ1-3 | TRBV2 | . | CASRWTADLSGNTIYF | TGTGCCAGCAGGTGGACAGCCGACCTCTCTGGAAACACCATATATTTT
TRBD1 | TRBJ1-1 | TRBV25-1 | many | CASSNRGYKNTEAFF | TGTGCCAGCAGTAACAGGGGCTACAAGAACACTGAAGCTTTCTTT